This T cell receptor (beta chain) stems from a study of T cell repertoires in cytomegalovirus infection. TCRdb used MiXCR to reprocess the reads, holding one entry per CDR3 protein. This table holds nearly 550,000 distinct CDR3 sequences, approximately 15% found once. Ten or more counts support this clonotype. No antigen is known for it. General study results and limits: Identification of carriers of CMV plus the relevant HLA was performed using cumulative public TCR beta family frequency. HLA-C-restricted TCR beta clonotypes specific for CMV led the ex vivo response.

The junction had 14 bases not matched to a gene; V was cut back by 4 bases and J by 0 bases. The CDR3 contains 18 residues. Sequencing input: CD8+ T cells from PBMCs. The source of this sequence is a human donor in good health (CMV status not recorded). Some clones in this sample may be carry-over from other donors' samples. The V and J genes are TRBV12-3 or TRBV12-4 and TRBJ2-7, with TRBD1 identical over 8 bases. CDR3: CASSSRVAGTGVSYEQYF. DNA for the CDR3: TGTGCCAGCAGTTCCCGAGTCGCTGGGACAGGCGTCTCCTACGAGCAGTACTTC.